A single sample gave rise to the 18 T cell receptor beta chains below, sequenced in a study of blood T cells in healthy people across ages. A sample-barcoded 5' primer and a J-beta primer mix were used in a second PCR of about 7 to 11 cycles. TCRdb passed the 5' RACE reads through MiXCR, listing each CDR3 protein once. Of 650,000 to 800,000 distinct CDR3 sequences listed, more than 40% are singletons. The sample comprised blood. The receptors shown here come from a man aged 55 to 70 in good health.

This clonotype was counted only a few times. V usage is TRBV20-1 and J usage is TRBJ1-4; 9 nucleotides agree with TRBD1. Germline assignment: CDR1 DFQATT and CDR2 SNEGSKA (reference sequence). The CDR3 sequence is 14 residues long. Germline trimming cut 1 base from V and 8 bases from J; bases unmatched to any gene: 5. The CDR3 is CSARAQGAGEKLFF. The CDR3 DNA reads as TGCAGTGCTAGAGCACAGGGGGCGGGGGAAAAACTGTTTTTT.

For this clonotype: This sequence may be a read error, since a much larger clone differs from it by one base. The J gene is TRBJ2-5, the V gene TRBV7-3, with a weak D call TRBD2 (6 bases). The CDR3 covers 13 residues. Trimming removed 5 bases from V and 4 bases from J, with 11 bases in between. Germline V CDR1 and CDR2: SGHTA, FQGTGA. The CDR3: CASSRGTGETQYF. In DNA form, the CDR3 reads TGTGCCAGCAGCAGAGGGACTGGAGAGACCCAGTACTTC.

This chain links TRBV6-5 with TRBJ2-5; D is perhaps TRBD1 (7 bases). This CDR3 comprises 14 residues. CDR1 and CDR2 (germline): MNHEY, SVGAGI. Trimming removed 6 bases at V and 11 bases at J, with 22 bases between. CDR3 protein: CASSNYRGLWEQYF. CDR3 in DNA: TGTGCCAGCAGCAACTACAGGGGACTTTGGGAGCAGTACTTC.

V usage is TRBV9 and J usage is TRBJ1-1; D is undetermined. Germline V CDR1 and CDR2: SGDLS, YYNGEE. The CDR3 has 14 amino acids. Trimming left V 3 bases short and J 1 base short, with 10 bases between. For the CDR3, the DNA is TGTGCCAGCAGCGGGCGGTCCGAGAACACTGAAGCTTTCTTT. Its translation: CASSGRSENTEAFF.

A few counts support this clonotype. The CDR3: CASSAGLSAVEKLFF. CDR3 nucleotides: TGTGCCAGCAGCGCGGGACTTTCAGCAGTTGAAAAACTGTTTTTT. V gene TRBV5-6 combines with J gene TRBJ1-4; D perhaps matches TRBD1 (5 bases). Per the germline V gene, CDR1 is SGHDT and CDR2 is YYEEEE. The length of the CDR3 is 15 residues. V lost 4 bases to trimming and J lost 7 bases, with 17 bases between them.

The chain employs TRBV20-1 and TRBJ2-1; TRBD2 matches 8 bases. There are 16 residues in the CDR3. Germline V gene data show CDR1 as DFQATT and CDR2 as SNEGSKA (reference sequence). V gave up 1 base and J gave up 7 bases; unmatched junction bases: 12. The CDR3 spells CSARAARTSFDNEQFF. The CDR3, as DNA: TGCAGTGCTAGAGCCGCCAGGACTAGCTTTGATAATGAGCAGTTCTTC.

This clonotype turned up a few times. V and J are TRBV4-1 and TRBJ2-5; D call uncertain. Deletions cut 5 bases from V and 4 bases from J, with 11 bases between. The CDR3 spans 13 residues. The V gene's germline CDR1 is MGHRA and CDR2 YSYEKL. The CDR3 coding sequence is TGCGCCAGCAGCTTAAACCTAGTAGAGACCCAGTACTTC. This gives the protein CASSLNLVETQYF.

This clonotype was counted a few times. A much larger clone sits a single nucleotide away, making a read error possible. The chain links TRBV4-3 to TRBJ1-1; D unresolved. Between the trimmed V and J ends, which lost 6 bases and 1 base, there was a span of 12 bases. Germline V CDR1 and CDR2: LGHNA, YSLEER. CDR3 size: 14 residues. DNA of the CDR3: TGCGCCAGCAGGGGAGGAGCGGAGAACACTGAAGCTTTCTTT. Translated, it gives CASRGGAENTEAFF.

A note on this clonotype: Just one base apart from a much larger clone, this may be a read error. The V call is TRBV29-1, the J call TRBJ2-3; possibly TRBD1 for D (5 bases). The CDR3 runs to 13 residues. The germline V gene has CDR1 SQVTM and CDR2 ANQGSEA. The CDR3 coding sequence is TGCAGCGTTGCTGGAACAGGCACAGATGCGCAGTATTTT. Translation: CSVAGTGTDAQYF.

This sequence joins TRBV7-2 and TRBJ1-5, with 7 bases matching TRBD1. The length of the CDR3 is 14 residues. V was pared by 4 bases and J by 5 bases, with 5 bases of the junction left unmatched. CDR1 is SGHTA, CDR2 FQGNSA, per germline. The CDR3 DNA reads as TGTGCCAGCAGCTCGGGACAGAAGCATCAGCCCCAGCATTTT. It is translated as CASSSGQKHQPQHF.

J is TRBJ2-7 and V is TRBV11-2; D is possibly TRBD1 (6 bases). Between the trimmed V and J ends, which lost 5 bases and 7 bases, there was a span of 15 bases. Germline V CDR1 and CDR2: SGHAT, FQNNGV. This CDR3 spans 13 amino acids. The CDR3 reads CASSITQGKEQYF. The CDR3 coding sequence is TGTGCCAGCAGCATAACACAGGGAAAAGAGCAGTACTTC.

This clonotype was seen a handful of times. The rearrangement uses TRBV7-2 and TRBJ1-4; D call uncertain. CDR1 is SGHTA, CDR2 FQGNSA, per germline. This CDR3 has 15 residues. V lost 5 bases and J lost 0, with 10 bases in between. CDR3 residues: CASSLRSSTNEKLFF. The CDR3 DNA follows: TGTGCCAGCAGCCTCCGCAGTTCAACTAATGAAAAACTGTTTTTT.

This clonotype was recorded once. V and J are TRBV5-1 and TRBJ2-7, with 10 bases aligning to TRBD1. Looked up from germline, CDR1 is SGHRS and CDR2 is YFSETQ. The J segment lost 4 bases and the V segment lost 4 bases, leaving 11 bases of the junction unmatched. The CDR3 consists of 16 residues. The CDR3 DNA is TGCGCCAGCAGCGCTAGGGACAGGGGAAGAGGGTACGAGCAGTACTTC. The encoded protein is CASSARDRGRGYEQYF.

This clonotype was observed a handful of times. The V and J genes are TRBV14 and TRBJ2-3, with D hard to call. CDR1 is SGHDN, CDR2 FVKESK, per germline. The CDR3 loop spans 14 amino acids. The V end was cut by 5 bases, the J end by 2 bases, with 11 bases between. The CDR3 loop is CASSGNDLTDTQYF. CDR3 in DNA: TGTGCCAGCAGCGGAAACGACCTCACAGATACGCAGTATTTT.

Notes on this clonotype: At one boundary the junction diverges from the germline segment, which might be a read error. The J gene is TRBJ2-1, the V gene TRBV4-2, with D possibly matching TRBD2 (5 bases). This CDR3 region has 16 residues. Looked up from germline, CDR1 is LGHNA and CDR2 is YNFKEQ. CDR3 residues: CASSPTSFSGSNERFF. The CDR3 nucleotides are TGTGCCAGCAGCCCCACGTCCTTCTCGGGGTCCAATGAGCGGTTCTTC.

The chain couples TRBV6-2 or TRBV6-3 to TRBJ2-7; D is unclear. Trimming shortened V by 6 bases and J by 3 bases, and 12 bases separated the two germline ends. The CDR3 sequence is 13 residues long. Per the germline V gene, CDR1 is MNHEY and CDR2 is SVGEGT. This CDR3 is CASSRMEIYEQYF. CDR3 DNA: TGTGCCAGCAGCCGTATGGAGATCTACGAGCAGTACTTC.

In this sample, this clonotype turned up many times. The rearrangement uses TRBV20-1 and TRBJ1-4; perhaps TRBD1 as D (6 bases). The germline gives CDR1 DFQATT, CDR2 SNEGSKA (reference sequence). This CDR3 is built from 12 residues. DNA of the CDR3: TGCAGCGCCCGGGGGACAAATGAAAAACTGTTTTTT. Translation gives CSARGTNEKLFF.

There are many counts of this clonotype. The V call is TRBV29-1, the J call TRBJ2-7; no clear D gene. Trimming took 0 bases from V and 4 from J, leaving 7 bases between them. Germline values: CDR1 SQVTM, CDR2 ANQGSEA. The CDR3 covers 12 residues. CDR3 protein: CSVEDLRYEQYF. For the CDR3, the DNA is TGCAGCGTTGAAGATCTGAGGTACGAGCAGTACTTC.